The following is a TCR beta chain sequence with its context. Germline V gene data show CDR1 as SGHNT and CDR2 as YYREEE (reference sequence). This CDR3 comprises 13 residues. The germline V and J ends were trimmed by 1 base and 1 base, with 5 bases remaining between them. The data were taken from a study of blood T cell repertoires in COVID-19. Whole-study context: Some COVID-19 samples were acute and others convalescent; all came from the United States, Italy and Spain. T cells, B-cell-depleted T cells, or PBMCs provided the cDNA or gDNA that served as material.

In the original processing: Estimation of nucleated cell counts was performed using reference gene primer amplification. Produced via immunoSEQ multiplex PCR; TCRdb's table is partial and in-frame only. That table is the source of V, J and clone size, and D and trimming were worked out from the DNA. The table has about 140,000 clones, about 82% seen once. This rearrangement joins TRBV5-4 to TRBJ2-5; D uncertain. Sequenced material: peripheral blood. This clonotype was obtained from a man between 45 and 60 years old with acute or convalescent COVID-19. The CDR3 DNA follows: TGTGCCAGCAGCTTGAACTCCCAAGAGACCCAGTACTTC. Translated, it gives CASSLNSQETQYF.